The 27 T cell receptor beta chains presented below share a single source sample, sequenced in a study of cytomegalovirus exposure and HLA in healthy donors. Sequenced by immunoSEQ multiplex PCR; TCRdb stores in-frame clones only, minus some. Counted here are about 280,000 clones, roughly 88% occurring once; the ten biggest clones make up 0.92%. The sample taken for sequencing was PBMCs. The source of these receptors is a woman between 18 and 29 years old in good health and CMV-seronegative.

This sequence joins TRBV10-3 and TRBJ1-1; 8 bases are a match to TRBD1. CDR1 and CDR2 (germline): ENHRY, SYGVKD. This CDR3 has 12 amino acids. J gave up 7 bases and V 5 bases, and 3 bases lay outside the gene matches. The CDR3 loop is CAISRQGNEAFF. Here the CDR3 DNA reads TGTGCCATCAGTCGACAGGGGAATGAAGCTTTCTTT.

The chain joins TRBV27 to TRBJ2-3; 9 bases map to TRBD2. Germline CDR1 is MNHEY and CDR2 is SMNVEV (reference sequence). The CDR3 consists of 15 residues. Trimming took 4 bases from V and 1 from J; bases not matched to a gene: 3. The CDR3 region is CASSSWTSGTDTQYF. CDR3 sequence (DNA): TGTGCCAGCAGTTCGTGGACTAGCGGCACAGATACGCAGTATTTT.

The chain has TRBV2 and TRBJ1-2, with 9 bases that match TRBD1. CDR3 size: 13 residues. Trimming at V came to 7 bases and at J to 4 bases, leaving 4 bases not matched to a gene. Per germline, CDR1 SNHLY and CDR2 FYNNEI. In DNA form, the CDR3 reads TGTGCCAGCAACCAGGACAGGGGCTATGGCTACACCTTC. Protein sequence: CASNQDRGYGYTF.

The chain couples TRBV10-3 to TRBJ2-2; D is possibly TRBD1 (5 bases). The CDR3 is made up of 16 amino acids. In germline, CDR1 is ENHRY, CDR2 SYGVKD. The V end was cut by 0 bases, the J end by 15 bases, with 23 bases between. CDR3 sequence (DNA): TGTGCCATCAGTGAGTCATGGCCAAATCCGGTGACAGCCGTGTTTTTT. Its protein is CAISESWPNPVTAVFF.

CDR3 protein: CASSTRQAEQFF. The CDR3 DNA reads TGTGCCAGCAGTACCCGACAGGCTGAGCAGTTCTTC. The chain employs TRBV6-6 and TRBJ2-1; a weak D match, TRBD1 (6 bases). Per germline, CDR1 MNHNY and CDR2 SVGAGI (reference sequence). The V end lost 5 bases, the J end lost 9 bases, and 11 bases lay between the germline ends. The CDR3 totals 12 residues.

This chain joins TRBV9 and TRBJ2-1, with TRBD1 identical over 8 bases. J lost 9 bases, V lost 3 bases, and 5 bases had no gene match. The CDR3 contains 13 residues. Germline CDR1 and CDR2: SGDLS and YYNGEE. The CDR3 sequence: CASSAWDRTEQFF. The CDR3 nucleotides read TGTGCCAGCAGCGCCTGGGACAGGACTGAGCAGTTCTTC.

The chain couples TRBV7-8 to TRBJ2-1; 11 bases are shared with TRBD2. Germline V gene lookup returns CDR1 SGHVS and CDR2 FQNEAQ. The CDR3 consists of 21 residues. The ends lost 2 bases at V and 9 bases at J; junction bases unmatched: 24. The CDR3 region has the DNA TGTGCCAGCAGCTTATACCTTGGGGGCGGGTCTAGCGGGAGGTTATCCGGTGAGCAGTTCTTC. Its protein product is CASSLYLGGGSSGRLSGEQFF.

The chain carries TRBV7-7 and TRBJ1-1; the match to TRBD1 covers 8 bases. Germline assignment: CDR1 SSHAT and CDR2 FNYEAQ (reference sequence). The V gene end was trimmed by 2 bases and the J gene end by 1 base; junction bases not matched to a gene: 9. The CDR3 runs 17 residues. CDR3 DNA: TGTGCCAGCAGCTTACCTCGAGAAACAGGGGGGAACACTGAAGCTTTCTTT. The encoded protein is CASSLPRETGGNTEAFF.

The J gene is TRBJ1-1, the V gene TRBV19; perhaps TRBD1 as D (6 bases). CDR1 LNHDA and CDR2 SQIVND come from the germline V gene (reference sequence). V was trimmed by 6 bases and J by 5 bases, leaving 13 bases between them. The CDR3 totals 13 residues. The CDR3 nucleotides are TGTGCCAGTAGCAGGGGCAGTGAAACTGAAGCTTTCTTT. Translation: CASSRGSETEAFF.

This clone has only a few counts. The gene calls are TRBV6-5 and TRBJ1-2, with 7 nucleotides matching TRBD1. V was pared by 4 bases and J by 6 bases, with 8 bases of the junction left unmatched. The germline V gene encodes CDR1 MNHEY and CDR2 SVGAGI. The CDR3 has 14 residues. CDR3 loop: CASSSGAGGDGYTF. Written as DNA, the CDR3 is TGTGCCAGCAGTTCCGGGGCAGGGGGTGATGGCTACACCTTC.

This rearrangement joins TRBV6-5 to TRBJ1-1, with a weak D call TRBD1 (6 bases). With 6 bases removed from V and 2 bases from J, the gap between germline ends came to 10 bases. Germline CDR1 MNHEY, CDR2 SVGAGI. The CDR3 sequence is 13 residues long. As DNA, the CDR3 is TGTGCCAGCAGCCCAGGGGCAAACACTGAAGCTTTCTTT. It is translated as CASSPGANTEAFF.

This clone occurred once. The V call is TRBV4-2, the J call TRBJ1-1; D call uncertain. V shed 1 base and J shed 3 bases, with 6 bases lying between them. The CDR3 consists of 13 residues. Germline V gene sequence: CDR1 LGHNA, CDR2 YNFKEQ. DNA for the CDR3: TGTGCCAGCAGCCAAGCGGAGTACACTGAAGCTTTCTTT. Translated: CASSQAEYTEAFF.

V usage is TRBV27 and J usage is TRBJ1-1, with D perhaps matching TRBD1 (6 bases). This CDR3 spans 15 amino acids. V lost 4 bases and J 4 bases, leaving 16 bases between the germline ends. The germline V gene has CDR1 MNHEY and CDR2 SMNVEV (reference sequence). CDR3 protein: CASSSDRPRGTEAFF. The DNA for the CDR3 is TGTGCCAGCAGTTCTGACAGGCCCCGAGGCACTGAAGCTTTCTTT.

This clone has a single count. The chain uses TRBV27 and TRBJ1-1; D is unclear. V was pared by 7 bases and J by 0 bases, with 12 bases between. The CDR3 sequence is 14 residues long. Germline V gene data show CDR1 as MNHEY and CDR2 as SMNVEV (reference sequence). The CDR3 nucleotides read TGTGCCAGCAATCCGACACCAATGAACACTGAAGCTTTCTTT. It encodes CASNPTPMNTEAFF.

The chain is built from TRBV7-9 and TRBJ1-2, with 8 bases lining up with TRBD1. This CDR3 is 15 amino acids long. Unmatched junction bases numbered 10, after V lost 5 bases and J lost 5 bases. Per the germline V gene, CDR1 is SEHNR and CDR2 is FQNEAQ (reference sequence). The CDR3 bases are TGTGCCAGCAGCCCACATCAGACAGGGGAGTATGGCTACACCTTC. Translation gives CASSPHQTGEYGYTF.

The chain is built from TRBV6-1 and TRBJ2-7; D is perhaps TRBD2 (5 bases). The CDR3 loop spans 15 amino acids. Trimming shortened V by 1 base and J by 6 bases, and 16 bases separated the two germline ends. In germline, CDR1 is MNHNS, CDR2 SASEGT. As DNA, the CDR3 is TGTGCCAGCAGTGAAGGGCCCGGAGGTCGAAGCGAGCAGTACTTC. Protein sequence: CASSEGPGGRSEQYF.

V and J are TRBV30 and TRBJ1-1; D gene unclear. The V gene lost 5 bases and the J gene lost 2 bases, with 12 bases spanning the gap. The CDR3 is 13 residues long. Per germline, CDR1 GTSNPN and CDR2 SVGIG (reference sequence). The CDR3 DNA reads TGTGCCTGGGCTGGGCAGATAAACACTGAAGCTTTCTTT. It specifies CAWAGQINTEAFF.

The gene calls are TRBV27 and TRBJ2-2; D perhaps matches TRBD1 (5 bases). This CDR3 is 18 amino acids long. CDR1 is MNHEY, CDR2 SMNVEV, per germline (reference sequence). V was trimmed by 2 bases and J by 6 bases, leaving 22 bases between them. The CDR3 reads CASSLRVGHPSIPGELFF. CDR3 DNA: TGTGCCAGCAGTTTAAGGGTTGGACATCCAAGTATCCCCGGGGAGCTGTTTTTT.

The chain joins TRBV7-2 to TRBJ2-7, with D uncertain. The CDR3 contains 15 residues. V was cut by 1 base and J by 3 bases, with 13 bases left in between. Germline CDR1 SGHTA, CDR2 FQGNSA. CDR3 region: CASSLVAGYNYEQYF. The CDR3 DNA follows: TGTGCCAGCAGCTTAGTAGCCGGGTACAACTACGAGCAGTACTTC.

The chain links TRBV5-4 to TRBJ1-1, with D possibly matching TRBD1 (5 bases). The CDR3 contains 13 residues. Trimming removed 4 bases at V and 4 bases at J, with 11 bases between. Per germline, CDR1 SGHNT and CDR2 YYREEE (reference sequence). CDR3 in amino acids: CASSPQGSTEAFF. The CDR3 DNA reads as TGTGCCAGCAGCCCCCAGGGATCCACTGAAGCTTTCTTT.

The genes are TRBV6-1 and TRBJ1-5; 7 bases fit TRBD1. The CDR3 runs to 15 residues. Trimming took 10 bases from V and 1 from J; bases not matched to a gene: 10. Germline CDR1 MNHNS, CDR2 SASEGT. The CDR3 bases are TGTGCCATAGGAAAGACAGGGCCGAGCAATCAGCCCCAGCATTTT. Translated, it gives CAIGKTGPSNQPQHF.

The chain employs TRBV5-1 and TRBJ2-7; 11 nucleotides line up with TRBD2. CDR3 length: 20 amino acids. J gave up 4 bases and V 4 bases, and 22 bases lay outside the gene matches. Germline CDR1 SGHRS, CDR2 YFSETQ. CDR3 DNA: TGCGCCAGCAGCCACTTGGTGGCTAGCGGGAGGCCTCCCTTTCCGTACGAGCAGTACTTC. The encoded protein is CASSHLVASGRPPFPYEQYF.

The chain couples TRBV5-6 to TRBJ1-2; possibly TRBD1 for D (6 bases). The CDR3 contains 15 residues. The germline V gene has CDR1 SGHDT and CDR2 YYEEEE. Between the trimmed V and J ends, which lost 2 bases and 3 bases, there was a span of 14 bases. The CDR3: CASSFPSRGDYGYTF. DNA of the CDR3: TGTGCCAGCAGCTTCCCAAGCAGGGGCGACTATGGCTACACCTTC.

The chain couples TRBV5-4 to TRBJ1-2; 7 bases map to TRBD1. V gave up 0 bases and J gave up 1 base; unmatched junction bases: 6. Germline-derived CDR1 and CDR2 are SGHNT and YYREEE (reference sequence). The CDR3 runs to 16 residues. The CDR3 region is CASSLGATGSNYGYTF. The CDR3 nucleotides read TGTGCCAGCAGCTTGGGTGCGACAGGGAGTAACTATGGCTACACCTTC.

The genes are TRBV10-3 and TRBJ2-3, with D tentatively TRBD2 (5 bases). Trimming shortened V by 5 bases and J by 1 base, and 13 bases separated the two germline ends. This CDR3 comprises 15 residues. CDR1 is ENHRY, CDR2 SYGVKD, per germline. The CDR3 DNA sequence: TGTGCCATCAGTTTTATCGAAGCGGGCACAGATACGCAGTATTTT. It encodes CAISFIEAGTDTQYF.

V and J are TRBV9 and TRBJ2-1; TRBD2 aligns across 12 bases. V lost 0 bases to trimming and J lost 6 bases; unmatched junction nucleotides: 13. The CDR3 is made up of 19 amino acids. CDR1 SGDLS and CDR2 YYNGEE come from the germline V gene. CDR3 in amino acids: CASSVGLAGEFGRVNEQFF. The CDR3 DNA is TGTGCCAGCAGCGTAGGACTAGCGGGAGAGTTTGGTCGAGTCAATGAGCAGTTCTTC.

V usage is TRBV28 and J usage is TRBJ2-2; tentatively, D is TRBD2 (5 bases). The V gene lost 8 bases and the J gene lost 5 bases, with 21 bases spanning the gap. The CDR3 spans 16 residues. Looked up from germline, CDR1 is MDHEN and CDR2 is SYDVKM. The DNA of the CDR3 is TGTGCCAGCGTTACTCGGGGTGGCGAGCGGACCGGGGAGCTGTTTTTT. Translation: CASVTRGGERTGELFF.